This T cell receptor (beta chain) was sequenced for a study of T cell responses to AZD1222 COVID-19 vaccine. Study-wide context: Recipients boosted at about 4 weeks or about 12 weeks are pooled. General study findings and limits: Dominant at 160-218 and 743-854, vaccine-associated CD4 TCRs also spanned spike. Mostly white British, mostly female donors; authors suggested clonal diversity may be underestimated. Repertoire sampling occurred only after the peak T cell response.

Of note for this clone: The antigen is not known.

The assay was immunoSEQ multiplex PCR, and TCRdb's table has in-frame clones only and misses some. Of about 150,000 clones listed, approximately 90% were seen once; the top ten hold roughly 1.9%. The sequence derives from an adult in good health. Sample: peripheral blood, taken on day 0 of AZD1222 vaccination.

The CDR3 bases are TGTGCCAGCAGAAGGGCGACAGGCCCGGGCTACGAGCAGTACTTC. The encoded protein is CASRRATGPGYEQYF. The V and J genes are TRBV7-6 and TRBJ2-7; D possibly corresponds to TRBD1 (6 bases). Trimming shortened V by 6 bases and J by 3 bases, and 18 bases separated the two germline ends. From germline, CDR1 is SGHVS and CDR2 FNYEAQ. The CDR3 consists of 15 residues.